This TCR beta chain was sequenced for a study of blood T cell repertoires in COVID-19. Method: immunoSEQ multiplex PCR; TCRdb's copy keeps in-frame clones and lacks some. The sample contains 150,000 to 200,000 clones, around 85% of which appear only once. This clone showed up just a few times. This CDR3 comprises 17 residues. Germline V CDR1 and CDR2: SEHNR, FQNEAQ (reference sequence). Trimming removed 6 bases at V and 3 bases at J, with 23 bases between. The rearrangement links TRBV7-9 to TRBJ1-1, with D possibly being TRBD1 (6 bases). Sequencing input: PBMCs or T cells enriched from blood (not recorded which). This clonotype was obtained from a man aged 35 to 55 who had recovered from COVID-19. CDR3 protein: CASRAPGTYPVDTEAFF. The CDR3 nucleotides are TGTGCCAGCAGGGCGCCCGGGACATACCCGGTCGACACTGAAGCTTTCTTT.